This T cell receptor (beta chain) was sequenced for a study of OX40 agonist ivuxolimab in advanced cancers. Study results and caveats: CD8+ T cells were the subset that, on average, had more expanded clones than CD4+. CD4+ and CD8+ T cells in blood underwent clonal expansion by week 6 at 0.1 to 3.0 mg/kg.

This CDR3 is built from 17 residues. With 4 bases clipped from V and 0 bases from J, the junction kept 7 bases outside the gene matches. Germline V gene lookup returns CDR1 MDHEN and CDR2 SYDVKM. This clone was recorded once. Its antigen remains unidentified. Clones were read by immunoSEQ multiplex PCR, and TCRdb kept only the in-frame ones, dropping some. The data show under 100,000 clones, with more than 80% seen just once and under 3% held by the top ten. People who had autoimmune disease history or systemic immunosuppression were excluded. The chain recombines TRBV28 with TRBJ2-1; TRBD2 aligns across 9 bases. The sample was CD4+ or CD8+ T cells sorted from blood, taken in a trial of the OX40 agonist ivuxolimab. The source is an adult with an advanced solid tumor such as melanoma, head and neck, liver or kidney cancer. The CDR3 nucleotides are TGTGCCAGCAGTTCCCAAGCGGGGGGTTACTCCTACAATGAGCAGTTCTTC. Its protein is CASSSQAGGYSYNEQFF.